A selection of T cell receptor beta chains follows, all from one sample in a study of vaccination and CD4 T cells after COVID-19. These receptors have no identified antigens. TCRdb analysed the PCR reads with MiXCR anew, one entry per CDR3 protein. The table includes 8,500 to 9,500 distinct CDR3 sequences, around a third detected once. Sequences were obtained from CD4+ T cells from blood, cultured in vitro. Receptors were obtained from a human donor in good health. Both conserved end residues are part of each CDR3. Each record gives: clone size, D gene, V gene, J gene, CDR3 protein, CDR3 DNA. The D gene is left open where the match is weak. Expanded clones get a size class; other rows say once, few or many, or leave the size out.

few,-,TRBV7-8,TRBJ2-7,CASSPQPGSLSYEQYF,TGTGCCAGCAGCCCACAGCCCGGGTCTCTTTCCTACGAGCAGTACTTC
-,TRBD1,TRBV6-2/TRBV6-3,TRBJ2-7,CASSYGTGGYEQYF,TGTGCCAGCAGTTACGGGACAGGGGGCTACGAGCAGTACTTC
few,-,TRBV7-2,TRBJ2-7,CASSSNPYEQYF,TGTGCCAGCAGCTCCAACCCTTACGAGCAGTACTTC
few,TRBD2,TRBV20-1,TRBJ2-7,CSASAPGGGWTYEQYF,TGCAGTGCTAGCGCGCCTGGCGGGGGTTGGACCTACGAGCAGTACTTC
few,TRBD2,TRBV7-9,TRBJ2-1,CASSFPHRLAGVRNEQFF,TGTGCCAGCAGCTTTCCCCATAGGCTAGCGGGAGTCCGCAATGAGCAGTTCTTC
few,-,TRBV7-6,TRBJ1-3,CASSLSLVGTSARLYF,TGTGCCAGCAGCTTAAGTTTGGTGGGGACATCGGCGAGGTTGTATTTT
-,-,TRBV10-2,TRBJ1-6,CASSEARGRGVSPLHF,TGCGCCAGCAGTGAGGCACGGGGCCGAGGGGTTTCACCCCTCCACTTT
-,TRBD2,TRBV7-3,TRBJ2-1,CASSLYRLAVDNEQFF,TGTGCCAGCAGCTTATATAGGCTAGCGGTGGACAATGAGCAGTTCTTC
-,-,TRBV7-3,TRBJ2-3,CASSLQGSDTQYF,TGTGCCAGCAGCTTACAGGGCAGCGATACGCAGTATTTT
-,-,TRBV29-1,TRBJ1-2,CSVEDVGSFFAQEGYTF,TGCAGCGTTGAAGATGTCGGGAGTTTTTTCGCGCAGGAGGGCTACACCTTC
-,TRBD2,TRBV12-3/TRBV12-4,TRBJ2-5,CASSPTSGRALSGGKTQYF,TGTGCCAGCAGTCCCACTAGCGGGAGGGCCCTTTCGGGCGGGAAGACCCAGTACTTC
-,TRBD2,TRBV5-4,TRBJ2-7,CASSRGTSRRIDEQYF,TGTGCCAGCAGCCGGGGGACTAGCAGGAGAATCGACGAGCAGTACTTC
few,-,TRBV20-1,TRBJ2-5,CSAPDPRSQETQYF,TGCAGTGCTCCTGACCCCCGCTCCCAAGAGACCCAGTACTTC
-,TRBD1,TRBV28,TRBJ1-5,CASSLPGQGTQPQHF,TGTGCCAGCAGTTTGCCGGGACAGGGGACTCAGCCCCAGCATTTT
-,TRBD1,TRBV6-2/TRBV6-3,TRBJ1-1,CASSTGGAITEAFF,TGTGCCAGCAGTACAGGGGGCGCGATCACTGAAGCTTTCTTT
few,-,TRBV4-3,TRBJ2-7,CASSRKKGGHEQYF,TGCGCCAGCAGCCGGAAGAAGGGGGGACACGAGCAGTACTTC
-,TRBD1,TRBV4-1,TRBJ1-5,CASSQDHGQGFNQPQHF,TGCGCCAGCAGCCAAGATCACGGACAGGGCTTCAATCAGCCCCAGCATTTT
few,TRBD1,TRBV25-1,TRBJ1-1,CASTGTGFTEAFF,TGTGCCAGCACCGGGACAGGATTCACTGAAGCTTTCTTT
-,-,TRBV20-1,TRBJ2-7,CSARGVAEISYEQYF,TGCAGTGCTAGAGGGGTAGCGGAGATTTCCTACGAGCAGTACTTC
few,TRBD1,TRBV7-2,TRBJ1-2,CASSPRDSQRTSF,TGTGCCAGCAGCCCACGGGACAGCCAACGTACTAGCTTC
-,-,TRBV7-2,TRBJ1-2,CASSVSQDQTYGYTF,TGTGCCAGCAGCGTAAGCCAGGATCAAACATATGGCTACACCTTC
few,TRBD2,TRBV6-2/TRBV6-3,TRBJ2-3,CASSPTPSGDTDTQYF,TGTGCCAGCAGTCCCACCCCTAGCGGGGACACAGATACGCAGTATTTT
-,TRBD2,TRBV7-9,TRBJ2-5,CATTVGTSAQETQYF,TGTGCCACCACCGTAGGGACTAGCGCCCAAGAGACCCAGTACTTC
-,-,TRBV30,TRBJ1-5,CAWSVMGGSQPQHF,TGTGCCTGGAGTGTAATGGGGGGCTCTCAGCCCCAGCATTTT
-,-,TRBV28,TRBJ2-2,CASIKGTGGRTGELFF,TGTGCCAGCATCAAGGGGACTGGAGGGAGGACCGGGGAGCTGTTTTTT
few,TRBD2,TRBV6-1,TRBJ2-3,CASTRAGVADTQYF,TGTGCCAGCACCCGAGCGGGAGTAGCAGATACGCAGTATTTT
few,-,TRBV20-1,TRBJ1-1,CSTSVNTEAFF,TGCAGTACCTCAGTGAACACTGAAGCTTTCTTT
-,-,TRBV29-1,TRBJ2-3,CSVDSGPSTDTQYF,TGCAGCGTTGATAGCGGTCCTAGCACAGATACGCAGTATTTT
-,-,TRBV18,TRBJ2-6,CASSPDGANVLTF,TGTGCCAGCTCACCGGACGGGGCCAACGTCCTGACTTTC
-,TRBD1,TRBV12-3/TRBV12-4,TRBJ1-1,CASSLRATGPWGAFF,TGTGCCAGCAGTTTGCGGGCGACAGGGCCCTGGGGAGCTTTCTTT
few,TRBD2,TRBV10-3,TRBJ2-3,CAISDPAGVRDTQYF,TGTGCCATCAGTGACCCAGCGGGAGTACGGGATACGCAGTATTTT